These 14 T cell receptor beta chains were all obtained from the same sample, sequenced in a study of breast tumors, draining lymph nodes, adjacent tissues. The lymph nodes were axillary draining lymph nodes from breast cancer patients. Each CDR3 protein is one row after TCRdb ran MiXCR on the multiplex PCR reads. The top ten clones hold 4% to 5.5% of a sample with 200,000 or so distinct CDR3 sequences, about 32% of them seen once. Sequencing was performed on axillary lymph node tissue. These receptors originate from a female donor with breast cancer. Some clones in this sample may be carry-over from other donors' samples.

This clonotype occurred many times. The chain couples TRBV7-9 to TRBJ1-6; 7 bases align to TRBD1. J lost 7 bases, V lost 0 bases, and 12 bases had no gene match. There are 18 residues in the CDR3. Germline V gene sequence: CDR1 SEHNR, CDR2 FQNEAQ (reference sequence). The DNA for the CDR3 is TGTGCCAGCAGCTTAGCCCCCGGGAGGGGGCAAGTCAATTCACCCCTCCACTTT. It specifies CASSLAPGRGQVNSPLHF.

The chain joins TRBV4-1 to TRBJ2-6; D is undetermined. CDR3 length equals 18 residues. Trimming took off 4 bases at V and 3 bases at J, with 19 bases between the two ends. Germline V gene lookup returns CDR1 MGHRA and CDR2 YSYEKL. CDR3 residues: CASSPLAVANYGANVLTF. The CDR3 DNA reads TGCGCCAGCAGCCCCCTCGCGGTAGCTAACTATGGGGCCAACGTCCTGACTTTC.

This clonotype came up many times. This chain uses TRBV29-1 with TRBJ2-3; 8 nucleotides agree with TRBD2. The germline CDR1 and CDR2 sequences are SQVTM and ANQGSEA. The CDR3 covers 14 residues. The V gene end was trimmed by 4 bases and the J gene end by 3 bases; junction bases not matched to a gene: 6. In DNA form, the CDR3 reads TGCAGCGTTGCTCTCGGGGGGGAAACAGATACGCAGTATTTT. The encoded protein is CSVALGGETDTQYF.

This clonotype was seen many times. The chain links TRBV19 to TRBJ1-5; D possibly corresponds to TRBD1 (5 bases). This CDR3 contains 14 residues. CDR1 is LNHDA, CDR2 SQIVND, per germline (reference sequence). V lost 3 bases to trimming and J lost 15 bases, with 21 bases between them. The chain's CDR3 is CASSIAYRSPEPHF. The CDR3 region has the DNA TGTGCCAGTAGTATCGCTTACAGGTCCCCTGAACCGCATTTT.

Concerning this clonotype itself: This clone may be a read error of a much larger clone one base away. J is TRBJ2-5 and V is TRBV5-6; D gene ambiguous. This CDR3 is built from 13 residues. From germline, CDR1 is SGHDT and CDR2 YYEEEE. Trimming removed 4 bases at V and 10 bases at J, with 17 bases between. The CDR3 region is CASSPPGLVNQYF. DNA of the CDR3: TGTGCCAGCAGCCCGCCCGGGCTGGTGAACCAGTACTTC.

The chain employs TRBV5-1 and TRBJ2-3; perhaps TRBD2 as D (6 bases). The V end lost 4 bases, the J end lost 6 bases, and 18 bases lay between the germline ends. Germline CDR1 is SGHRS and CDR2 is YFSETQ. CDR3 length equals 15 residues. In nucleotides, the CDR3 is TGCGCCAGCAGCCCGACAAGCCTGGGGAGGGATACGCAGTATTTT. This encodes CASSPTSLGRDTQYF.

This clonotype was counted a single time. This may be a read error: a much more frequent sequence differs by one nucleotide. In this CDR3 the conserved last residue, phenylalanine or tryptophan, is missing, so a read error is likely. V is TRBV29-1 and J is TRBJ2-3; 12 nucleotides align to TRBD2. V was pared by 5 bases and J by 2 bases, with 5 bases of the junction left unmatched. CDR3 size: 15 residues. The germline gives CDR1 SQVTM, CDR2 ANQGSEA. In DNA form, the CDR3 reads TGCAGCGTTTTAGGACTAGCGGGACCCACAGATACGCAGTATCTT. It translates to CSVLGLAGPTDTQYL.

About this clonotype itself: Just one base apart from a much larger clone, this may be a read error. The chain has TRBV7-3 and TRBJ2-1, with TRBD2 matching 8 bases. From germline, CDR1 is SGHTA and CDR2 FQGTGA. This CDR3 comprises 14 residues. Written as DNA, the CDR3 is TGTGCCAGCAGTAAAATAGGCGGGGGGAATGAGCAGCTCTTC. Its translation is CASSKIGGGNEQLF.

This chain connects TRBV6-1 to TRBJ2-3, with 11 bases identical to TRBD2. Per the germline V gene, CDR1 is MNHNS and CDR2 is SASEGT. V gave up 7 bases and J gave up 0 bases; unmatched junction bases: 21. The CDR3 runs to 21 residues. The CDR3, as DNA: TGTGCCAGCATATCAAAGGACAGTTTAGCGGGGGGGGTTACTAGCACAGATACGCAGTATTTT. This translates into CASISKDSLAGGVTSTDTQYF.

The sample holds many counts of this clonotype. This sequence joins TRBV15 and TRBJ2-1; D possibly corresponds to TRBD2 (5 bases). The germline CDR1 and CDR2 sequences are LNHNV and YYDKDF (reference sequence). The CDR3 spans 13 residues. The V gene lost 3 bases and the J gene lost 9 bases, with 12 bases spanning the gap. DNA of the CDR3: TGTGCCACCAGCAGTTCACTAGTTAGTGAGCAGTTCTTC. Amino acids: CATSSSLVSEQFF.

CDR3 amino acids: CAWSPPSPSSGNTIYF. CDR3 sequence (DNA): TGTGCCTGGAGTCCCCCCTCTCCAAGCTCTGGAAACACCATATATTTT. The gene calls are TRBV30 and TRBJ1-3, with no clear D. Trimming stripped 2 bases from V and 0 bases from J, with 14 bases between. Per the germline V gene, CDR1 is GTSNPN and CDR2 is SVGIG (reference sequence). This CDR3 contains 16 residues.

This clonotype appeared many times. The V gene is TRBV29-1, the J gene TRBJ1-4; 9 nucleotides agree with TRBD1. CDR1 is SQVTM, CDR2 ANQGSEA, per germline. V shed 6 bases, J shed 7 bases, and the junction held 6 bases outside the gene matches. The CDR3 sequence is 13 residues long. CDR3 bases: TGCAGCGTGGCTACAGGGGGCGGTGAAAAACTGTTTTTT. Translated, it gives CSVATGGGEKLFF.

This clonotype has only a few counts. A much larger clone differs by one base, so this may be a read error. The rearrangement uses TRBV20-1 and TRBJ2-7; 9 bases fit TRBD1. CDR1 and CDR2 (germline): DFQATT, SNEGSKA (reference sequence). The CDR3 is made up of 16 amino acids. The V gene end was trimmed by 5 bases and the J gene end by 1 base; junction bases not matched to a gene: 12. The CDR3 spells CSAPPPWTGASYEQYF. Written as DNA, the CDR3 is TGCAGTGCTCCTCCCCCTTGGACAGGGGCTTCCTACGAGCAGTACTTC.

For this clonotype: One base away lies a much larger clone, so this may be a sequencing read error. J is TRBJ2-1 and V is TRBV5-4; TRBD2 matches at 9 bases. V gave up 0 bases and J gave up 9 bases; unmatched junction bases: 7. From germline, CDR1 is SGHNT and CDR2 YYREEE (reference sequence). The length of the CDR3 is 15 residues. DNA of the CDR3: TGTGCCAGCAGCTTGGCGTCTGGGACTAGCCCTGAGCAGTTCTTC. This translates into CASSLASGTSPEQFF. Together with reference TRBV5-4 and TRBJ2-1, the CDR3 gives the full variable domain: ETGVTQSPTHLIKTRGQQVTLRCSSQSGHNTVSWYQQALGQGPQFIFQYYREEENGRGNFPPRFSGLQFPNYSSELNVNALELDDSALYLCASSLASGTSPEQFFGPGTRLTVL.